Described below is a single T cell receptor (beta chain) sequence and its context. Its antigen is still unknown. The sample comes from a study of T-cell memory formation after mild COVID-19. Whole-study results and caveats: In pre-infection memory, a portion of responding clones appeared, which suggested that cross-reactive memory joined. The main location of contracting CD4+ clones was CM and EM, and that of contracting CD8+ clones was EMRA. Clones that got smaller from day 15 to 85 had even CD4/CD8, while clones growing later tipped toward CD4+.

The CDR3 length is 13 residues. The germline V gene encodes CDR1 DFQATT and CDR2 SNEGSKA (reference sequence). V gave up 6 bases and J gave up 5 bases; unmatched junction bases: 7. In TCRdb, the 5' RACE reads were re-called with MiXCR into one record per CDR3 protein. The table includes 450,000 or so distinct CDR3 sequences, roughly 25% detected once. V is TRBV20-1 and J is TRBJ2-3; 8 bases are a match to TRBD1. The specimen was PBMCs or a T cell subset sorted from them (not recorded which). The clonotype comes from an adult woman who had mild COVID-19 (a few samples of this study predate the infection). Cell type and time point are not known. The CDR3 DNA reads TGCAGTGCCCACCCAGGGGGCAAAGATACGCAGTATTTT. It codes for CSAHPGGKDTQYF.